The present T cell receptor (beta chain) was sequenced within a study of shared clonotypes between healthy human individuals. Overall study results and limits: Naive subsets generally exceeded memory subsets in estimated richness. Genetic and exposure-history diversity was limited by the few donors. It was the non-shared clonotypes that had lower generation probabilities than clonotypes shared by all four donors.

Authors' data handling: Junction-only immunoSEQ data arrived without quality scores, meaning filtering differed. Clones were read by immunoSEQ multiplex PCR, and TCRdb kept only the in-frame ones, dropping some. The DNA was the basis for D and trimming; V, J and clone size are from that table. The table includes 600,000 or so clones, roughly 95% detected once. As regards this clone: Its antigen is currently unknown.

CD45RO-negative, CCR7-positively selected cells formed the naive CD8 fraction, excluding terminally differentiated effector memory CD45RA+ cells. The sample comprised naive CD8+ T cells sorted from blood. The receptor was derived from a woman under 40 in good health.

The CDR3 loop is CASSLGGPSGTQYF. In DNA form, the CDR3 reads TGTGCCAGCTCCCTCGGGGGCCCATCCGGGACCCAGTACTTC. The rearrangement uses TRBV9 and TRBJ2-5, with D perhaps assigned TRBD1 or TRBD2 (6 bases each). The V end was cut by 7 bases, the J end by 7 bases, with 20 bases between. Germline loops: CDR1 SGDLS, CDR2 YYNGEE. The CDR3 covers 14 residues. Full variable domain (rest looked up from reference TRBV9 and TRBJ2-5): DSGVTQTPKHLITATGQRVTLRCSPRSGDLSVYWYQQSLDQGLQFLIQYYNGEERAKGNILERFSAQQFPDLHSELNLSSLELGDSALYFCASSLGGPSGTQYFGPGTRLLVL.